The 24 T cell receptor beta chains in this list originate from one sample, sequenced in a study of shared clonotypes between healthy human individuals. Some clones are missing from TCRdb's copy, which holds only in-frame ones; the method was immunoSEQ multiplex PCR. The repertoire holds approximately 1,500,000 clones, about 96% seen once, with over 1% in the top ten. Sequencing was done on a sample of naive CD4+ T cells sorted from blood. Subset given: CD45RA+ positively selected. These receptors were obtained from a man aged 25 to 40 in good health.

The chain recombines TRBV19 with TRBJ1-5; D unclear. The CDR3 has 15 residues. Trimming cost V 3 bases and J 5 bases, with 14 bases left between them. Germline CDR1 reads LNHDA; CDR2 reads SQIVND (reference sequence). CDR3 bases: TGTGCCAGTAGTATTTGGGAAGGTAGTGATCAGCCCCAGCATTTT. Translated, it gives CASSIWEGSDQPQHF.

J is TRBJ1-2 and V is TRBV5-1; maybe TRBD1 (5 bases). Germline V gene lookup returns CDR1 SGHRS and CDR2 YFSETQ. The CDR3 runs 15 residues. The V end lost 4 bases, the J end lost 6 bases, and 19 bases lay between the germline ends. The CDR3, as DNA: TGCGCCAGCAGCGAGGGACCGGAGCTAAGAGATGGCTACACCTTC. This gives the protein CASSEGPELRDGYTF.

The rearrangement links TRBV28 to TRBJ2-1; 7 nucleotides agree with TRBD1. The ends lost 0 bases at V and 4 bases at J; junction bases unmatched: 12. Looked up from germline, CDR1 is MDHEN and CDR2 is SYDVKM. This CDR3 has 18 amino acids. This CDR3 reads CASSLWGVGTVPYNEQFF. The CDR3 DNA reads TGTGCCAGCAGTTTATGGGGGGTCGGGACAGTGCCTTACAATGAGCAGTTCTTC.

The sample holds one count of this clone. The chain recombines TRBV10-3 with TRBJ2-7; D unclear. Trimming left V 3 bases short and J 0 bases short, with 12 bases between. The germline V gene encodes CDR1 ENHRY and CDR2 SYGVKD. This CDR3 has 15 residues. The CDR3: CAISERRFYSYEQYF. The DNA for the CDR3 is TGTGCCATCAGTGAAAGGCGGTTCTACTCCTACGAGCAGTACTTC.

J is TRBJ2-2 and V is TRBV25-1, with 9 nucleotides matching TRBD1. The CDR3 is 15 residues long. Germline CDR1 reads MGHDK; CDR2 reads SYGVNS. J gave up 3 bases and V 5 bases, and 4 bases lay outside the gene matches. The CDR3 protein is CASSSGTGYTGELFF. As DNA, the CDR3 is TGTGCCAGCAGTTCCGGGACAGGGTACACCGGGGAGCTGTTTTTT.

With regard to this clone: Other DNA sequences within the sample encode an identical CDR3. The rearrangement uses TRBV10-3 and TRBJ2-7; D is perhaps TRBD1 (6 bases). From germline, CDR1 is ENHRY and CDR2 SYGVKD. Trimming shortened V by 4 bases and J by 1 base, and 8 bases separated the two germline ends. The CDR3 extends over 13 amino acids. CDR3 loop: CAISGGLSYEQYF. CDR3 in DNA: TGTGCCATCAGTGGGGGGCTTTCCTACGAGCAGTACTTC.

This clone was recorded only once. This chain links TRBV5-1 with TRBJ2-2; D may be TRBD1 (6 bases). CDR1 and CDR2 from the germline V gene are SGHRS and YFSETQ. CDR3 size: 15 residues. V was trimmed by 3 bases and J by 7 bases, leaving 16 bases between them. The CDR3 DNA reads as TGCGCCAGCAGCTCTCAGTCAGGGGCGGACGGGGAGCTGTTTTTT. It specifies CASSSQSGADGELFF.

The chain uses TRBV27 and TRBJ1-4; 7 bases align to TRBD1. After removal of 6 bases from V and 7 bases from J, the junction contained 5 bases not matched to a gene. This CDR3 is built from 13 residues. In germline, CDR1 is MNHEY, CDR2 SMNVEV (reference sequence). The CDR3 reads CASRVAGGEKLFF. CDR3 sequence (DNA): TGTGCCAGCAGAGTGGCAGGGGGTGAAAAACTGTTTTTT.

The V call is TRBV5-1, the J call TRBJ2-7; 11 nucleotides match TRBD2. The V gene's germline CDR1 is SGHRS and CDR2 YFSETQ. V lost 4 bases, J lost 3 bases, and 9 bases stayed unmatched. The CDR3 covers 16 residues. The CDR3 nucleotides read TGCGCCAGCAGCCCGAGGGGCCTAGCGGGAGGCTACGAGCAGTACTTC. Translating it yields CASSPRGLAGGYEQYF.

This sequence joins TRBV4-3 and TRBJ2-7, with 9 positions matching TRBD2. Germline V gives CDR1 LGHNA, CDR2 YSLEER. The CDR3 spans 15 residues. J lost 2 bases, V lost 0 bases, and 2 bases had no gene match. The CDR3 protein is CASSQDLAGAYEQYF. The CDR3, as DNA: TGCGCCAGCAGCCAAGATTTAGCGGGGGCCTACGAGCAGTACTTC.

The gene calls are TRBV6-6 and TRBJ1-4; no definite D call. CDR1 and CDR2 from the germline V gene are MNHNY and SVGAGI (reference sequence). This CDR3 has 14 amino acids. V was pared by 6 bases and J by 7 bases, with 15 bases between. The CDR3 here is CASRAGSPTEKLFF. Written as DNA, the CDR3 is TGTGCCAGCAGGGCCGGGTCCCCTACTGAAAAACTGTTTTTT.

The rearrangement uses TRBV9 and TRBJ1-2, with 9 positions matching TRBD1. The J segment lost 3 bases and the V segment lost 3 bases, leaving 9 bases of the junction unmatched. The V gene's germline CDR1 is SGDLS and CDR2 YYNGEE. The CDR3 runs 16 residues. The CDR3 spells CASSATGGAVDYGYTF. The CDR3 DNA is TGTGCCAGCAGCGCGACAGGGGGTGCGGTAGACTATGGCTACACCTTC.

This rearrangement joins TRBV5-4 to TRBJ1-2; possible D gene TRBD1, 5 bases. Germline V gene lookup returns CDR1 SGHNT and CDR2 YYREEE (reference sequence). The CDR3 has 14 residues. Trimming stripped 4 bases from V and 6 bases from J, with 16 bases between. CDR3 sequence: CASSRTGEKDGYTF. The DNA for the CDR3 is TGTGCCAGCAGCAGGACGGGGGAAAAGGATGGCTACACCTTC.

The rearrangement joins TRBV10-3 to TRBJ2-2; the D is unclear. This CDR3 has 16 amino acids. Trimming left V 1 base short and J 1 base short, with 10 bases between. Germline assignment: CDR1 ENHRY and CDR2 SYGVKD. CDR3 nucleotides: TGTGCCATCAGTGAGTTTGGTCAGAGGAACACCGGGGAGCTGTTTTTT. Its translation: CAISEFGQRNTGELFF.

The V gene is TRBV28, the J gene TRBJ2-2, with 9 nucleotides matching TRBD2. Germline-derived CDR1 and CDR2 are MDHEN and SYDVKM. The CDR3 spans 15 residues. V lost 7 bases and J lost 6; bases outside the gene matches: 9. The CDR3 DNA is TGTGCCAGCAAGCTAGCGGGACAAGTCGCCGGGGAGCTGTTTTTT. This translates into CASKLAGQVAGELFF.

V usage is TRBV7-9 and J usage is TRBJ2-3; D not resolved. This CDR3 spans 14 amino acids. With 2 bases removed from V and 4 bases from J, the gap between germline ends came to 10 bases. CDR1 and CDR2 from the germline V gene are SEHNR and FQNEAQ (reference sequence). The CDR3 is CASSLSVRPDTQYF. The CDR3 nucleotides read TGTGCCAGCAGCTTATCGGTTAGGCCAGATACGCAGTATTTT.

The rearrangement uses TRBV19 and TRBJ2-7, with 8 bases lining up with TRBD2. With V trimmed by 4 bases and J by 4 bases, 0 bases remained unmatched. There are 12 residues in the CDR3. Per germline, CDR1 LNHDA and CDR2 SQIVND (reference sequence). CDR3 sequence: CASSTSGYEQYF. The CDR3 DNA sequence: TGTGCCAGTAGTACTAGCGGGTACGAGCAGTACTTC.

The chain links TRBV6-6 to TRBJ2-3; D gene ambiguous. The V end was cut by 5 bases, the J end by 6 bases, with 9 bases between. The CDR3 spans 12 residues. Germline CDR1 MNHNY, CDR2 SVGAGI (reference sequence). The DNA for the CDR3 is TGTGCCAGCAGTGACGCCGGGGATACGCAGTATTTT. Translating gives CASSDAGDTQYF.

This chain connects TRBV6-1 to TRBJ2-2; TRBD2 matches at 7 bases. The CDR3 length is 12 residues. Germline values: CDR1 MNHNS, CDR2 SASEGT. V trimming: 7 bases; J trimming: 9 bases; junction bases outside the gene matches: 5. DNA of the CDR3: TGTGCCAGCAAAGGACTAGTGAGGGAGCTGTTTTTT. Its translation is CASKGLVRELFF.

Turning to this clone: Within the sample, other DNA sequences also encode this same CDR3. The chain uses TRBV5-1 and TRBJ1-1; D is perhaps TRBD1 (6 bases). This CDR3 contains 15 residues. Between the trimmed V and J ends, which lost 0 bases and 2 bases, there was a span of 11 bases. Germline CDR1 is SGHRS and CDR2 is YFSETQ. The CDR3 loop is CASSLGPQGNTEAFF. The CDR3 nucleotides are TGCGCCAGCAGCTTGGGACCACAGGGTAACACTGAAGCTTTCTTT. The full variable domain, completed using reference TRBV5-1 and TRBJ1-1, is KAGVTQTPRYLIKTRGQQVTLSCSPISGHRSVSWYQQTPGQGLQFLFEYFSETQRNKGNFPGRFSGRQFSNSRSEMNVSTLELGDSALYLCASSLGPQGNTEAFFGQGTRLTVV.

The chain combines TRBV5-1 with TRBJ2-7, with 9 bases that match TRBD2. Germline values: CDR1 SGHRS, CDR2 YFSETQ. This CDR3 comprises 15 residues. After removal of 0 bases from V and 2 bases from J, the junction contained 3 bases not matched to a gene. CDR3 in amino acids: CASSLGTSVPYEQYF. The DNA for the CDR3 is TGCGCCAGCAGCTTGGGGACTAGCGTTCCCTACGAGCAGTACTTC. Full variable domain (outside the CDR3, taken from reference TRBV5-1 and TRBJ2-7): KAGVTQTPRYLIKTRGQQVTLSCSPISGHRSVSWYQQTPGQGLQFLFEYFSETQRNKGNFPGRFSGRQFSNSRSEMNVSTLELGDSALYLCASSLGTSVPYEQYFGPGTRLTVT.

This clone was seen a single time. The V and J genes are TRBV20-1 and TRBJ2-7; D gene unclear. CDR3 length: 11 residues. Trimming shortened V by 7 bases and J by 2 bases, and 9 bases separated the two germline ends. Germline V lookup: CDR1 DFQATT, CDR2 SNEGSKA (reference sequence). The CDR3 loop reads CSGGGPYEQYF. The CDR3 DNA sequence: TGCAGTGGAGGCGGACCCTACGAGCAGTACTTC.

To note about this clone: In the same sample, other DNA sequences code for this CDR3. The V call is TRBV18, the J call TRBJ2-2, with D possibly called TRBD1 or TRBD2 (6 bases each). The CDR3 is made up of 15 amino acids. Germline V gene lookup returns CDR1 KGHSH and CDR2 LQKENI. V lost 2 bases and J 0 bases, leaving 7 bases between the germline ends. The CDR3 DNA sequence: TGTGCCAGCTCACCAAGGGGGGCGAACACCGGGGAGCTGTTTTTT. Translating gives CASSPRGANTGELFF. The variable domain in full, with the rest retrieved from reference TRBV18 and TRBJ2-2, is NAGVMQNPRHLVRRRGQEARLRCSPMKGHSHVYWYRQLPEEGLKFMVYLQKENIIDESGMPKERFSAEFPKEGPSILRIQQVVRGDSAAYFCASSPRGANTGELFFGEGSRLTVL.

The V and J genes are TRBV9 and TRBJ1-1; D may be TRBD1 (6 bases). The ends were cut back, 3 bases at V and 1 base at J, with 7 bases in the middle. Germline loops: CDR1 SGDLS, CDR2 YYNGEE. This CDR3 has 13 amino acids. The CDR3: CASSAGQNTEAFF. In nucleotides, the CDR3 is TGTGCCAGCAGCGCGGGACAGAACACTGAAGCTTTCTTT.